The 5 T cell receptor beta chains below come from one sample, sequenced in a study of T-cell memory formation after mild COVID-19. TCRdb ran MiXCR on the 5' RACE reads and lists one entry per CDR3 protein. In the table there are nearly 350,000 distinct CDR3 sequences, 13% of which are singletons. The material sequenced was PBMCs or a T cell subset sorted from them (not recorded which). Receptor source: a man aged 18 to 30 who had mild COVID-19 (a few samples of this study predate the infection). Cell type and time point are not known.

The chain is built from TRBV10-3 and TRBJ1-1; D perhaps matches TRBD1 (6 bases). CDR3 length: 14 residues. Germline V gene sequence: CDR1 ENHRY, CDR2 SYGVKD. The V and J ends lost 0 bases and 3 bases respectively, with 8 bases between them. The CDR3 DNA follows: TGTGCCATCAGTGAGTCGGACAGATACACTGAAGCTTTCTTT. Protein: CAISESDRYTEAFF.

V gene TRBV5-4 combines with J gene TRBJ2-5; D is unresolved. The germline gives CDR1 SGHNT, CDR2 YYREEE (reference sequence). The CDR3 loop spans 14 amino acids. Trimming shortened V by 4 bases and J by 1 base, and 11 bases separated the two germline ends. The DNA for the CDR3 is TGTGCCAGCAGCACTGACTCAGGCCAAGAGACCCAGTACTTC. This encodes CASSTDSGQETQYF.

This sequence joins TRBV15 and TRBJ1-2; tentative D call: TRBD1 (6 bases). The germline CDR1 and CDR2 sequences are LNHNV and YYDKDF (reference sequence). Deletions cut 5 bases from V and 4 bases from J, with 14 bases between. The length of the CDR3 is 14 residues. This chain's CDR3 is CATSLGGGAYGYTF. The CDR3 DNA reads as TGTGCCACCAGCCTTGGAGGGGGGGCCTATGGCTACACCTTC.

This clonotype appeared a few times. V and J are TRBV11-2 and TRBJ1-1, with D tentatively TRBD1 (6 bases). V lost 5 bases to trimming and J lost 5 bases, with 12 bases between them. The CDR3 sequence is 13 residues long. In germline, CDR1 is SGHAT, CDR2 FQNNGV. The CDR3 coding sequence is TGTGCCAGCAGCAAGGGGGGGGCTACTGAAGCTTTCTTT. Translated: CASSKGGATEAFF.

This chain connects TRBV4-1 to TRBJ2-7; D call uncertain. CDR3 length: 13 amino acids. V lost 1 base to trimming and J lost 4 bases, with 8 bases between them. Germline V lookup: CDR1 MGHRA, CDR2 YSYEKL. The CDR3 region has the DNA TGCGCCAGCAGCCAAGTGGTGGAGTACGAGCAGTACTTC. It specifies CASSQVVEYEQYF.